This T cell receptor (beta chain) was captured in a study of response to subunit inactivated influenza vaccine. Broader study findings: There was a suggestion from the authors that each seasonal influenza vaccination recruits few new T cells.

Turning to this clonotype: Its antigen is still unknown.

V lost 4 bases, J lost 4 bases, and 5 bases stayed unmatched. CDR1 and CDR2 (germline): LGHNA, YSLEER. The CDR3 is 14 residues long. TCRdb independently ran MiXCR on the RT-PCR reads; one entry per CDR3 protein. The sample includes about 800,000 distinct CDR3 sequences, 21% of them seen just once. The V gene is TRBV4-3, the J gene TRBJ1-2; 8 nucleotides agree with TRBD1. Source: PBMCs from blood, taken 4 to 6 days after vaccination. The clonotype comes from a man between 50 and 59 years old who received an inactivated influenza vaccine. CDR3 sequence: CASSPDRAAYGYTF. For the CDR3, the DNA is TGCGCCAGCAGCCCGGACAGGGCGGCCTATGGCTACACCTTC.